Shown below are 32 T cell receptor beta chains from a single sample sequenced in a study of identical twins. TCRdb re-called the 5' RACE reads with MiXCR, one entry per CDR3 protein. The sample holds roughly 1,500,000 distinct CDR3 sequences, under 35% seen once. Source material: cord blood. The receptors originated from a newborn girl in good health.

The genes are TRBV5-1 and TRBJ2-1; 8 nucleotides align to TRBD2. With V trimmed by 5 bases and J by 10 bases, 8 bases remained unmatched. Germline-derived CDR1 and CDR2 are SGHRS and YFSETQ. The CDR3 runs 13 residues. In DNA form, the CDR3 reads TGCGCCAGCAGGTATTTAGCGGGAAGGGAGCAGTTCTTC. Its translation: CASRYLAGREQFF.

The count of this clonotype is one. This chain uses TRBV2 with TRBJ2-4; 13 bases are a match to TRBD2. Matching the DNA end better, TRBJ2-7 makes the J call doubtful. CDR3 size: 15 residues. Germline CDR1 is SNHLY and CDR2 is FYNNEI. The CDR3 nucleotides are TGTGCCAGCAGTATAGGGACTAGCGGGGCCTACGAGCAGTACTTC. Translating gives CASSIGTSGAYEQYF.

This clonotype was seen once. This chain uses TRBV2 with TRBJ2-5; D perhaps matches TRBD2 (5 bases). From germline, CDR1 is SNHLY and CDR2 FYNNEI. V lost 4 bases, J lost 5 bases, and 20 bases lay in between. The CDR3 totals 16 residues. The CDR3 is CASSVNPGPGSETQYF. The CDR3, as DNA: TGTGCCAGCAGTGTCAACCCTGGCCCTGGGAGCGAGACCCAGTACTTC.

The chain recombines TRBV6-6 with TRBJ2-4; D is possibly TRBD1 (6 bases). Germline values: CDR1 MNHNY, CDR2 SVGAGI (reference sequence). Trimming took off 0 bases at V and 0 bases at J, with 9 bases between the two ends. The CDR3 has 16 residues. DNA of the CDR3: TGTGCCAGCAGTTACTCGGACAGTCCAGCCAAAAACATTCAGTACTTC. Its protein product is CASSYSDSPAKNIQYF.

CDR3 in amino acids: CASSLPGLAFDEQFF. For the CDR3, the DNA is TGTGCCAGCAGCTTACCGGGACTAGCGTTCGATGAGCAGTTCTTC. This sequence joins TRBV11-1 and TRBJ2-1; 10 bases are a match to TRBD2. The length of the CDR3 is 15 residues. Losses at the gene ends were 2 bases for V and 8 bases for J; bases not matched to a gene: 6. In germline, CDR1 is SGHAT, CDR2 FQDESV (reference sequence).

This clonotype has just a few counts. The genes are TRBV4-1 and TRBJ2-7; 12 positions match TRBD2. V lost 0 bases, J lost 2 bases, and 8 bases stayed unmatched. This CDR3 is built from 18 residues. Germline V gene sequence: CDR1 MGHRA, CDR2 YSYEKL. The CDR3 nucleotides are TGCGCCAGCAGCCAAGATATTTCCACTAGCGGGGGGACCTACGAGCAGTACTTC. Protein product: CASSQDISTSGGTYEQYF.

In this sample, this clonotype turned up a few times. The V gene is TRBV28, the J gene TRBJ2-1; D call uncertain. The CDR3 extends over 14 amino acids. Germline CDR1 reads MDHEN; CDR2 reads SYDVKM. The V end was cut by 4 bases, the J end by 0 bases, with 7 bases between. The CDR3 sequence: CASSSVLSYNEQFF. The CDR3 nucleotides read TGTGCCAGCAGTTCGGTTCTCTCCTACAATGAGCAGTTCTTC.

The V gene is TRBV5-1, the J gene TRBJ1-1, with 7 bases matching TRBD1. The CDR3 spans 14 residues. From germline, CDR1 is SGHRS and CDR2 YFSETQ. Germline trimming cut 4 bases from V and 1 base from J; bases unmatched to any gene: 4. The DNA of the CDR3 is TGCGCCAGCAGCCGGGACAGCCGGAACACTGAAGCTTTCTTT. Translated: CASSRDSRNTEAFF.

This clonotype was observed a handful of times. V and J are TRBV20-1 and TRBJ2-1, with 10 bases that match TRBD2. Germline assignment: CDR1 DFQATT and CDR2 SNEGSKA (reference sequence). Trimming removed 0 bases from V and 5 bases from J; junction bases left unmatched: 4. There are 15 residues in the CDR3. The CDR3 DNA sequence: TGCAGTGCTAGAGATTTCCTAGCGGGGGACAATGAGCAGTTCTTC. It yields the protein CSARDFLAGDNEQFF.

The CDR3 is CASSVVRGHEQYF. The DNA for the CDR3 is TGCGCCAGCAGCGTGGTTAGAGGCCACGAGCAGTACTTC. J is TRBJ2-7 and V is TRBV5-1; no definite D call. Germline V gene data show CDR1 as SGHRS and CDR2 as YFSETQ. This CDR3 is 13 amino acids long. V shed 4 bases and J shed 5 bases, with 13 bases lying between them.

The sample holds a few counts of this clonotype. The chain carries TRBV18 and TRBJ2-6, with 7 bases that match TRBD1. The V gene end was trimmed by 3 bases and the J gene end by 0 bases; junction bases not matched to a gene: 8. Germline values: CDR1 KGHSH, CDR2 LQKENI. This CDR3 is 18 amino acids long. CDR3 in amino acids: CASSPPGQKISGANVLTF. The CDR3 DNA follows: TGTGCCAGCTCACCCCCGGGACAGAAAATCTCTGGGGCCAACGTCCTGACTTTC.

This clonotype has more than one count but fewer than ten. This rearrangement joins TRBV10-1 to TRBJ1-2, with D unresolved. The germline V gene encodes CDR1 WNHNN and CDR2 SYGVQD (reference sequence). This CDR3 is built from 15 residues. Between the trimmed V and J ends, which lost 6 bases and 8 bases, there was a span of 22 bases. CDR3 sequence: CASSPICSGYWGYTF. CDR3 in DNA: TGCGCCAGCAGCCCCATTTGTTCGGGATATTGGGGCTACACCTTC.

The rearrangement uses TRBV10-3 and TRBJ2-7, with TRBD2 matching over 7 bases. Unmatched junction bases numbered 9, after V lost 8 bases and J lost 2 bases. The V gene's germline CDR1 is ENHRY and CDR2 SYGVKD. The CDR3 contains 14 residues. CDR3 bases: TGTGCCATCGCTTTTTCCCTAGCGGCCTACGAGCAGTACTTC. Translated, it gives CAIAFSLAAYEQYF.

The genes are TRBV12-3 or TRBV12-4 and TRBJ2-6; no firm D call. The CDR3 is made up of 13 amino acids. Trimming took 7 bases from V and 1 from J, leaving 5 bases between them. The CDR3 loop is CASKKSGANVLTF. CDR3 in DNA: TGTGCCAGCAAAAAATCTGGGGCCAACGTCCTGACTTTC.

This chain connects TRBV15 to TRBJ2-5, with TRBD1 matching over 9 bases. With V trimmed by 6 bases and J by 7 bases, 9 bases remained unmatched. The CDR3 contains 14 residues. Germline V gene lookup returns CDR1 LNHNV and CDR2 YYDKDF (reference sequence). CDR3 in amino acids: CATRKDRGAGTQYF. The CDR3 bases are TGTGCCACCAGAAAGGACAGGGGCGCTGGGACCCAGTACTTC.

The chain employs TRBV6-1 and TRBJ1-1, with 8 positions matching TRBD1. Losses at the gene ends were 2 bases for V and 0 bases for J; bases not matched to a gene: 2. Germline CDR1 MNHNS, CDR2 SASEGT. The CDR3 has 15 residues. This CDR3 reads CASSEQGALNTEAFF. The CDR3 nucleotides are TGTGCCAGCAGTGAACAGGGGGCATTGAACACTGAAGCTTTCTTT.

For this clonotype: At one end, the junction sequence differs from germline, possibly due to a read error. The gene calls are TRBV5-1 and TRBJ2-4; no clear D gene. Germline V lookup: CDR1 SGHRS, CDR2 YFSETQ. This CDR3 spans 14 amino acids. CDR3 protein: CASSLEGYRNIQYF. The CDR3 nucleotides are TGTGCCAGCAGCTTGGAAGGATATAGAAACATTCAGTACTTC. Together with reference TRBV5-1 and TRBJ2-4, the CDR3 gives the full variable domain: KAGVTQTPRYLIKTRGQQVTLSCSPISGHRSVSWYQQTPGQGLQFLFEYFSETQRNKGNFPGRFSGRQFSNSRSEMNVSTLELGDSALYLCASSLEGYRNIQYFGAGTRLSVL.

The rearrangement joins TRBV20-1 to TRBJ2-1, with 12 bases lining up with TRBD2. The germline V gene encodes CDR1 DFQATT and CDR2 SNEGSKA (reference sequence). Losses at the gene ends were 5 bases for V and 7 bases for J; bases not matched to a gene: 6. The CDR3 runs to 14 residues. The CDR3 loop is CSADLAGGPNEQFF. The CDR3 DNA follows: TGCAGTGCTGATCTAGCGGGAGGGCCGAATGAGCAGTTCTTC.

The J gene is TRBJ2-7, the V gene TRBV28, with 8 bases aligning to TRBD1. J lost 3 bases, V lost 3 bases, and 16 bases had no gene match. The CDR3 runs 18 residues. Germline V gives CDR1 MDHEN, CDR2 SYDVKM. The DNA of the CDR3 is TGTGCCAGCAGTTTCCCTCCGCCTGGGACAGGCAACGACTACGAGCAGTACTTC. Translating it yields CASSFPPPGTGNDYEQYF.

This clonotype was picked up a small number of times. The CDR3 sequence is CASSRRDGYEQYF. DNA of the CDR3: TGTGCCAGCAGCCGACGGGACGGCTACGAGCAGTACTTC. The chain is built from TRBV5-5 and TRBJ2-5, with D perhaps being TRBD1 or TRBD2 (5 bases each). The J call is doubtful: the DNA matches TRBJ2-7 better. The CDR3 consists of 13 residues. In germline, CDR1 is SGHKS, CDR2 YYEKEE (reference sequence).

Only a few counts were recorded for this clonotype. V gene TRBV28 combines with J gene TRBJ2-5; 7 nucleotides align to TRBD1. Germline loops: CDR1 MDHEN, CDR2 SYDVKM. The CDR3 runs to 13 residues. V trimming: 6 bases; J trimming: 6 bases; junction bases outside the gene matches: 7. CDR3 region: CASRETGRKTQYF. For the CDR3, the DNA is TGTGCCAGCAGGGAGACAGGGAGAAAGACCCAGTACTTC.

This chain connects TRBV3-1 to TRBJ1-5; TRBD1 is a possible D gene (6 bases). The CDR3 has 14 residues. CDR1 is LGHDT and CDR2 is YNNKEL in the germline V gene (reference sequence). V dropped 4 bases and J dropped 6 bases, with 13 bases sitting between them. The CDR3 protein is CASSRGDRIQPQHF. In DNA form, the CDR3 reads TGTGCCAGCAGCCGGGGAGACAGGATTCAGCCCCAGCATTTT.

The J gene is TRBJ2-2, the V gene TRBV4-2; D possibly matches TRBD1 or TRBD2 (5 bases each). The germline V gene encodes CDR1 LGHNA and CDR2 YNFKEQ. The V end was cut by 1 base, the J end by 3 bases, with 9 bases between. This CDR3 has 15 amino acids. The CDR3 coding sequence is TGTGCCAGCAGCCAAGGAGGGGTCTACACCGGGGAGCTGTTTTTT. Translated: CASSQGGVYTGELFF.

This sequence joins TRBV20-1 and TRBJ2-5, with a possible D match to TRBD2 (5 bases). V lost 4 bases to trimming and J lost 11 bases, with 17 bases between them. Germline V gene lookup returns CDR1 DFQATT and CDR2 SNEGSKA (reference sequence). The CDR3 sequence is 12 residues long. CDR3 nucleotide sequence: TGCAGTGCTAATCCAACGGGGTATGAGCAGTACTTC. Encoded protein: CSANPTGYEQYF.

About this clonotype itself: One end of the junction is discordant with germline, which a read error may explain. V usage is TRBV4-1 and J usage is TRBJ1-2; possibly TRBD1 for D (5 bases). CDR3 length: 15 amino acids. From germline, CDR1 is MGHRA and CDR2 YSYEKL. CDR3 residues: CASSQEVQDNYGDTF. The CDR3 bases are TGCGCCAGCAGCCAAGAAGTACAGGATAACTATGGCGACACCTTC.

The J gene is TRBJ2-2, the V gene TRBV12-3 or TRBV12-4, with TRBD1 matching 7 bases. The V gene end was trimmed by 6 bases and the J gene end by 7 bases; junction bases not matched to a gene: 8. This CDR3 region has 14 residues. In nucleotides, the CDR3 is TGTGCCAGCAGGGAGACAGGGTATTACGGGGAGCTGTTTTTT. As protein: CASRETGYYGELFF.

Only one count was recorded for this clonotype. The rearrangement uses TRBV29-1 and TRBJ1-2; maybe TRBD1 (5 bases). Germline values: CDR1 SQVTM, CDR2 ANQGSEA. The CDR3 is 14 residues long. V dropped 6 bases and J dropped 4 bases, with 18 bases sitting between them. The CDR3: CSVDERGGGYGYTF. The CDR3, as DNA: TGCAGCGTCGATGAGAGGGGAGGAGGCTATGGCTACACCTTC.

The V gene is TRBV29-1, the J gene TRBJ2-5; TRBD1 is a possible D gene (7 bases). The germline V and J ends were trimmed by 5 bases and 2 bases, with 12 bases remaining between them. CDR3 length equals 13 residues. Germline V gene lookup returns CDR1 SQVTM and CDR2 ANQGSEA. CDR3 coding DNA: TGCAGCGTTTCAGGGGGGATTCAAGAGACCCAGTACTTC. It is translated as CSVSGGIQETQYF.

The V call is TRBV20-1, the J call TRBJ2-4; 7 bases agree with TRBD2. The end of the DNA is better explained by TRBJ2-7, so the J call may be wrong. The CDR3 consists of 13 residues. Germline V CDR1 and CDR2: DFQATT, SNEGSKA (reference sequence). The CDR3 here is CSARDGSGYEQYF. CDR3 DNA sequence: TGCAGTGCTAGAGATGGTAGCGGGTACGAGCAGTACTTC.

A few counts support this clonotype. The chain uses TRBV28 and TRBJ2-3, with TRBD2 as a possible D gene (6 bases). The germline gives CDR1 MDHEN, CDR2 SYDVKM. Trimming cost V 5 bases and J 3 bases, with 18 bases left between them. The CDR3 has 16 amino acids. The chain's CDR3 is CASSLRVGTSTDTQYF. CDR3 sequence (DNA): TGTGCCAGCAGTCTGAGGGTGGGGACTTCTACAGATACGCAGTATTTT.

This chain links TRBV3-1 with TRBJ2-7; the match to TRBD2 covers 9 bases. V was pared by 1 base and J by 3 bases, with 4 bases of the junction left unmatched. This CDR3 is 15 amino acids long. From germline, CDR1 is LGHDT and CDR2 YNNKEL (reference sequence). The CDR3 is CASSQGFSGGYEQYF. The CDR3 DNA reads as TGTGCCAGCAGCCAAGGGTTTAGCGGGGGCTACGAGCAGTACTTC.

This clonotype was recorded a few times. The chain has TRBV20-1 and TRBJ2-5; TRBD1 or TRBD2 may be the D gene (5 bases each). The CDR3 consists of 14 residues. Trimming removed 6 bases at V and 0 bases at J, with 14 bases between. CDR1 and CDR2 from the germline V gene are DFQATT and SNEGSKA (reference sequence). The CDR3 DNA reads TGCAGTGCGTATGACCGGGGCTACCAAGAGACCCAGTACTTC. It translates to CSAYDRGYQETQYF.